The 29 T cell receptor beta chains in this list originate from one sample, sequenced in a study of cytomegalovirus exposure and HLA in healthy donors. Profiling relied on immunoSEQ multiplex PCR, and the TCRdb table lists in-frame clones only, not all of them. The sample includes around 62,000 clones, roughly 90% of them seen just once. The sample taken for sequencing was PBMCs. The source is a woman in her late teens or twenties in good health and CMV-seronegative.

The chain links TRBV19 to TRBJ1-2; 12 bases are shared with TRBD1. J lost 8 bases, V lost 11 bases, and 9 bases had no gene match. This CDR3 region has 13 residues. Germline V gene data show CDR1 as LNHDA and CDR2 as SQIVND (reference sequence). The CDR3 reads CASDGTGGGGYTF. CDR3 nucleotide sequence: TGTGCCTCCGACGGGACAGGGGGCGGAGGCTACACCTTC. Combining the CDR3 with reference TRBV19 and TRBJ1-2 gives the whole variable domain DGGITQSPKYLFRKEGQNVTLSCEQNLNHDAMYWYRQDPGQGLRLIYYSQIVNDFQKGDIAEGYSVSREKKESFPLTVTSAQKNPTAFYLCASDGTGGGGYTFGSGTRLTVV.

Only one count was recorded for this clone. V gene TRBV9 combines with J gene TRBJ2-2, with 11 positions matching TRBD2. V gave up 0 bases and J gave up 6 bases; unmatched junction bases: 4. The CDR3 runs 16 residues. The germline V gene has CDR1 SGDLS and CDR2 YYNGEE. CDR3 in amino acids: CASSVVAGGTPGELFF. The CDR3 nucleotides are TGTGCCAGCAGCGTAGTAGCGGGGGGGACTCCCGGGGAGCTGTTTTTT.

This clone was observed a single time. The rearrangement joins TRBV4-1 to TRBJ1-2; maybe TRBD1 (6 bases). The CDR3 is 15 residues long. Trimming removed 4 bases from V and 4 bases from J, with 16 bases in between. Germline V CDR1 and CDR2: MGHRA, YSYEKL. DNA of the CDR3: TGCGCCAGCAGCCTTGACCGGGGGGGCAGCTATGGCTACACCTTC. Protein product: CASSLDRGGSYGYTF.

This clone was seen more than once but under ten times. The CDR3 nucleotides are TGTGCCAGCAGCGACGCGGTTGGATATGGCTACACCTTC. Encoded protein: CASSDAVGYGYTF. The J gene is TRBJ1-2, the V gene TRBV9; D is undetermined. Per the germline V gene, CDR1 is SGDLS and CDR2 is YYNGEE. The CDR3 has 13 amino acids. Trimming stripped 3 bases from V and 5 bases from J, with 11 bases between.

In its sample, this clone was seen once. This chain joins TRBV7-9 and TRBJ1-4; D is uncertain. V lost 4 bases and J lost 8, with 17 bases in between. CDR1 and CDR2 from the germline V gene are SEHNR and FQNEAQ (reference sequence). This CDR3 has 15 residues. The CDR3 region is CASSYGREVQEKLFF. The CDR3 DNA follows: TGTGCCAGCAGCTACGGCCGGGAGGTGCAAGAAAAACTGTTTTTT.

The chain employs TRBV19 and TRBJ2-1; unclear D gene. The CDR3 has 12 residues. The V end lost 5 bases, the J end lost 2 bases, and 4 bases lay between the germline ends. Germline lookup yields CDR1 LNHDA and CDR2 SQIVND (reference sequence). CDR3 bases: TGTGCCAGTAGTCTCGCCTACAATGAGCAGTTCTTC. This encodes CASSLAYNEQFF.

The CDR3 region has the DNA TGTGCCAGCAGTGCCCGGGACAGAGATTCACCCCTCCACTTT. Its translation is CASSARDRDSPLHF. The V call is TRBV27, the J call TRBJ1-6; 7 nucleotides align to TRBD1. This CDR3 has 14 amino acids. Trimming took 5 bases from V and 8 from J; bases not matched to a gene: 6. Germline V lookup: CDR1 MNHEY, CDR2 SMNVEV (reference sequence).

V gene TRBV29-1 combines with J gene TRBJ1-5, with D perhaps TRBD1 (5 bases). The CDR3 is made up of 13 amino acids. Germline CDR1 and CDR2: SQVTM and ANQGSEA. V gave up 6 bases and J gave up 1 base, with 10 bases separating them. The CDR3 reads CSVQRGSNQPQHF. The CDR3 DNA sequence: TGCAGCGTCCAAAGGGGCAGCAATCAGCCCCAGCATTTT. The variable domain in full, completed from reference TRBV29-1 and TRBJ1-5, reads SAVISQKPSRDICQRGTSLTIQCQVDSQVTMMFWYRQQPGQSLTLIATANQGSEATYESGFVIDKFPISRPNLTFSTLTVSNMSPEDSSIYLCSVQRGSNQPQHFGDGTRLSIL.

The chain joins TRBV5-1 to TRBJ2-5; 8 bases are a match to TRBD1. The junction had 3 bases not matched to a gene; V was cut back by 4 bases and J by 1 base. Per germline, CDR1 SGHRS and CDR2 YFSETQ. The CDR3 length is 14 residues. For the CDR3, the DNA is TGCGCCAGCAGCACTACAGGGGGCCAAGAGACCCAGTACTTC. It specifies CASSTTGGQETQYF.

Details on this clone: Other DNA sequences in the same sample also yield this CDR3. The CDR3 region has the DNA TGTGCCAGCAGCTTGACAGGGGGCACAGATACGCAGTATTTT. It codes for CASSLTGGTDTQYF. This rearrangement joins TRBV7-3 to TRBJ2-3, with 8 bases that match TRBD1. Trimming cost V 3 bases and J 1 base; bases outside gene matches: 0. Per the germline V gene, CDR1 is SGHTA and CDR2 is FQGTGA. The CDR3 length is 14 residues.

This chain connects TRBV6-5 to TRBJ1-3; D gene uncertain. This CDR3 spans 12 amino acids. The germline CDR1 and CDR2 sequences are MNHEY and SVGAGI. With 8 bases removed from V and 4 bases from J, the gap between germline ends came to 9 bases. The CDR3 here is CASGSQGNTIYF. The CDR3 nucleotides read TGTGCCAGCGGCTCTCAGGGAAACACCATATATTTT.

The CDR3 DNA sequence: TGTGCCAGCAGCTTAGCTTCAGGGCAGAATGTGTATACGCAGTATTTT. Amino acids: CASSLASGQNVYTQYF. The chain has TRBV7-6 and TRBJ2-3, with TRBD1 as a possible D gene (5 bases). The germline V and J ends were trimmed by 0 bases and 7 bases, with 17 bases remaining between them. Germline CDR1 reads SGHVS; CDR2 reads FNYEAQ. The CDR3 loop spans 16 amino acids.

The V and J genes are TRBV27 and TRBJ2-7, with D uncertain. In germline, CDR1 is MNHEY, CDR2 SMNVEV (reference sequence). The CDR3 is made up of 13 amino acids. Trimming took off 5 bases at V and 2 bases at J, with 10 bases between the two ends. The CDR3 region is CASSHNVAYEQYF. Here the CDR3 DNA reads TGTGCCAGCAGTCACAACGTCGCCTACGAGCAGTACTTC.

The chain uses TRBV27 and TRBJ2-7, with 9 positions matching TRBD2. Germline V lookup: CDR1 MNHEY, CDR2 SMNVEV (reference sequence). J lost 3 bases, V lost 5 bases, and 5 bases had no gene match. The CDR3 length is 14 residues. CDR3 sequence (DNA): TGTGCCAGCAGTACACTAGCGGGCTACTACGAGCAGTACTTC. The encoded protein is CASSTLAGYYEQYF.

This clone showed up just once. V usage is TRBV7-2 and J usage is TRBJ2-7, with TRBD1 identical over 7 bases. J was trimmed by 2 bases and V by 3 bases; bases with no gene match: 4. The CDR3 runs to 14 residues. From germline, CDR1 is SGHTA and CDR2 FQGNSA. CDR3 region: CASSFYRGTYEQYF. The CDR3 coding sequence is TGTGCCAGCAGCTTTTACAGGGGAACCTACGAGCAGTACTTC.

This clone was counted only a few times. This chain uses TRBV5-1 with TRBJ2-2, with 9 bases that match TRBD1. The CDR3 is 16 amino acids. The V segment lost 4 bases and the J segment 6 bases; nucleotides outside the gene matches: 10. Germline CDR1 SGHRS, CDR2 YFSETQ. CDR3 residues: CASSRTGQGIAGELFF. CDR3 bases: TGCGCCAGCAGCCGGACGGGACAGGGTATCGCCGGGGAGCTGTTTTTT.

The rearrangement uses TRBV7-9 and TRBJ1-4; the D gene is possibly TRBD1 (6 bases). Germline V CDR1 and CDR2: SEHNR, FQNEAQ (reference sequence). V was pared by 5 bases and J by 4 bases, with 17 bases between. The CDR3 runs 16 residues. DNA of the CDR3: TGTGCCAGCAGCACCCCGACAGGAGGAGGTAATGAAAAACTGTTTTTT. Protein sequence: CASSTPTGGGNEKLFF.

The chain is built from TRBV25-1 and TRBJ1-2, with D possibly matching TRBD1 (5 bases). This CDR3 has 15 residues. The V gene's germline CDR1 is MGHDK and CDR2 SYGVNS. V was pared by 2 bases and J by 5 bases, with 15 bases between. CDR3 DNA sequence: TGTGCCAGCAGTGAACAAGGCGCAGGGTTTTATGGCTACACCTTC. Protein sequence: CASSEQGAGFYGYTF.

The V and J genes are TRBV4-1 and TRBJ2-5, with TRBD2 matching over 7 bases. The CDR3 is 13 amino acids. The trim removed 4 bases at V and 5 bases at J, leaving 4 bases unmatched. Germline CDR1 MGHRA, CDR2 YSYEKL. The CDR3 loop reads CASSLGLVETQYF. CDR3 nucleotides: TGCGCCAGCAGCCTAGGACTAGTGGAGACCCAGTACTTC.

The chain combines TRBV4-3 with TRBJ2-1, with D unresolved. CDR1 and CDR2 from the germline V gene are LGHNA and YSLEER. V gave up 0 bases and J gave up 6 bases, with 15 bases separating them. This CDR3 is 16 amino acids long. The CDR3 spells CASSQEWSRLFNEQFF. CDR3 nucleotides: TGCGCCAGCAGCCAAGAGTGGTCGAGGCTGTTCAATGAGCAGTTCTTC.

The V and J genes are TRBV7-3 and TRBJ2-3; 7 bases align to TRBD1. The V and J ends lost 2 bases and 2 bases, in that order; junction bases with no gene match: 4. The germline V gene encodes CDR1 SGHTA and CDR2 FQGTGA. This CDR3 is built from 15 residues. Here the CDR3 reads CASSLSDRYTDTQYF. The CDR3 DNA sequence: TGTGCCAGCAGCTTATCGGACAGGTACACAGATACGCAGTATTTT.

This chain's CDR3 is CASSYRGARTEAFF. CDR3 nucleotide sequence: TGCGCCAGCAGCTATCGGGGGGCGCGGACTGAAGCTTTCTTT. The chain combines TRBV5-1 with TRBJ1-1, with a possible D match to TRBD1 (6 bases). The germline V and J ends were trimmed by 3 bases and 5 bases, with 14 bases remaining between them. The CDR3 is made up of 14 amino acids. Germline values: CDR1 SGHRS, CDR2 YFSETQ.

The chain uses TRBV9 and TRBJ2-1; 10 positions agree with TRBD2. This CDR3 comprises 14 residues. The germline V gene encodes CDR1 SGDLS and CDR2 YYNGEE. V trimming: 3 bases; J trimming: 10 bases; junction bases outside the gene matches: 7. The CDR3 region has the DNA TGTGCCAGCAGCGGGCCTAGCGGGAGTCGGGAGCAGTTCTTC. This translates into CASSGPSGSREQFF.

The chain joins TRBV29-1 to TRBJ1-1, with D possibly TRBD1 on 5 matching bases. CDR3 size: 13 residues. CDR1 and CDR2 (germline): SQVTM, ANQGSEA. Trimming removed 6 bases from V and 4 bases from J, with 15 bases in between. The CDR3 sequence: CSVAGGIGTEAFF. The DNA for the CDR3 is TGCAGCGTCGCGGGGGGGATCGGCACTGAAGCTTTCTTT.

This sequence joins TRBV7-2 and TRBJ1-2; no firm D call. With 1 base removed from V and 1 base from J, the gap between germline ends came to 13 bases. The CDR3 length is 16 residues. Germline V gene data show CDR1 as SGHTA and CDR2 as FQGNSA. The CDR3 spells CASSLGPPGFNYGYTF. The CDR3 DNA is TGTGCCAGCAGCTTAGGACCTCCAGGTTTTAACTATGGCTACACCTTC.

This chain connects TRBV18 to TRBJ2-3, with D possibly being TRBD2 (6 bases). Deletions cut 2 bases from V and 4 bases from J, with 19 bases between. Germline V gene sequence: CDR1 KGHSH, CDR2 LQKENI. The CDR3 spans 17 residues. CDR3 nucleotides: TGTGCCAGCTCACCATTCGGTACCGGGAGTTACCCAGATACGCAGTATTTT. Protein: CASSPFGTGSYPDTQYF.

The chain employs TRBV29-1 and TRBJ2-3; D might be TRBD1 (6 bases). The CDR3 consists of 14 residues. CDR1 and CDR2 (germline): SQVTM, ANQGSEA. The V gene lost 7 bases and the J gene lost 0 bases, with 14 bases spanning the gap. CDR3 in amino acids: CSGWTDDSTDTQYF. In DNA, the CDR3 is TGCAGCGGGTGGACAGACGATAGCACAGATACGCAGTATTTT.

This rearrangement joins TRBV19 to TRBJ1-3, with D possibly TRBD1 on 6 matching bases. The CDR3 runs to 16 residues. The ends were cut back, 6 bases at V and 5 bases at J, with 20 bases in the middle. Germline loops: CDR1 LNHDA, CDR2 SQIVND (reference sequence). Here the CDR3 reads CASRPTSWTERNTIYF. CDR3 bases: TGTGCCAGTAGACCGACCTCATGGACAGAGAGAAACACCATATATTTT.

The CDR3 coding sequence is TGTGCCAGCAGCTTAAGCGGGGGGGGGCAAGAGACCCAGTACTTC. Protein sequence: CASSLSGGGQETQYF. J is TRBJ2-5 and V is TRBV7-6; TRBD2 aligns across 10 bases. The junction had 2 bases not matched to a gene; V was cut back by 2 bases and J by 2 bases. The CDR3 has 15 residues. The germline gives CDR1 SGHVS, CDR2 FNYEAQ.